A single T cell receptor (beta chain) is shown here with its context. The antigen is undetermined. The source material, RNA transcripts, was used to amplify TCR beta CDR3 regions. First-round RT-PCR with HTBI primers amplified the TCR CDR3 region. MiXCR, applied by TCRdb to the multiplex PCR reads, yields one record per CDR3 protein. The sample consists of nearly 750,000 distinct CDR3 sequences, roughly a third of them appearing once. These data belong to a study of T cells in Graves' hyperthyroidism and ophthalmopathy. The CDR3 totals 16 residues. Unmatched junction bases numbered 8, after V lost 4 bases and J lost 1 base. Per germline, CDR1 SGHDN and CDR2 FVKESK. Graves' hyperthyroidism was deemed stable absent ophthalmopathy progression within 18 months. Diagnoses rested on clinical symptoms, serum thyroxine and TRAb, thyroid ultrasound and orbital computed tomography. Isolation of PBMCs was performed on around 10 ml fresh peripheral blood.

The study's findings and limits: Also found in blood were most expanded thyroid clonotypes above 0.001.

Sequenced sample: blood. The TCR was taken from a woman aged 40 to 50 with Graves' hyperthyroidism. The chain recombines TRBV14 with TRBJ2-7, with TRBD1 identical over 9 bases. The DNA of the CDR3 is TGTGCCAGCAGCCCGCCGACAGGGGGAAAGTCCTACGAGCAGTACTTC. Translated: CASSPPTGGKSYEQYF.